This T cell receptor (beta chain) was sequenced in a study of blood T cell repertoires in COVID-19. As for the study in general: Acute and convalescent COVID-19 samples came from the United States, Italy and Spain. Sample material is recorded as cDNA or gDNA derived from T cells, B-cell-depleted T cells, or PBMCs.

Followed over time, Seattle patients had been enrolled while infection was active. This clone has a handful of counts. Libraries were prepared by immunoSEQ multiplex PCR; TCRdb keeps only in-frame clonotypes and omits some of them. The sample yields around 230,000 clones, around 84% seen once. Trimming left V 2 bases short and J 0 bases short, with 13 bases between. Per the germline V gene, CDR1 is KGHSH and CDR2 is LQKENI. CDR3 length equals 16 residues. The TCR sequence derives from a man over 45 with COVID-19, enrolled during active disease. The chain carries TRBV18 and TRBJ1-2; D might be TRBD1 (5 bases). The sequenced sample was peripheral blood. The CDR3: CASSPTQDSSNYGYTF. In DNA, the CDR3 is TGTGCCAGCTCACCAACCCAAGACAGTTCTAACTATGGCTACACCTTC.